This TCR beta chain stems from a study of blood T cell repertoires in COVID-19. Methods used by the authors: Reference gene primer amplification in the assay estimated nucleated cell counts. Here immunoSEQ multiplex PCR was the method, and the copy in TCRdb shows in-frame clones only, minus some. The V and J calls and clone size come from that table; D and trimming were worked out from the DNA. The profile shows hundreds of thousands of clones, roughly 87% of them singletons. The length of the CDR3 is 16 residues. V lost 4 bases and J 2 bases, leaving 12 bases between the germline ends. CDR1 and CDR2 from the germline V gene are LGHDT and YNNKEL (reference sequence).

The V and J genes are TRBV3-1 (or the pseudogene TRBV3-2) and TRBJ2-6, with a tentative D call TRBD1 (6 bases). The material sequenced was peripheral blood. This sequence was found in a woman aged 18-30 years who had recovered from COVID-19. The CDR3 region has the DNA TGTGCCAGCAGCCGCTACGGGACAACTGGGGCCAACGTCCTGACTTTC. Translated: CASSRYGTTGANVLTF.